The 22 T cell receptor beta chains given below trace back to one sample, sequenced in a study of vaccination effects on CD4 cells after COVID-19. Assay: immunoSEQ multiplex PCR; the TCRdb copy retains only in-frame clones and omits some. The data hold about 52,000 clones, with 75% to 85% observed a single time. Sequencing in the ViraFEST assay came after antigen-specific CD4+ T cells had been expanded with viral peptide pools, which were used to stimulate PBMC. With roughly 10 days of culture completed, CD4+ T cells were isolated. Among the vaccine recipients, none had a prior SARS-CoV-2 infection, and nucleocapsid antibodies were negative. These receptors lack a known antigen. The sample in question was CD4+ T cells from PBMCs cultured with HCoV-OC43 spike peptides, obtained before COVID-19 vaccination. The sample's subset: HCoV-OC43 spike overlapping peptide pool stimulation. These receptors came from a human donor who received a COVID-19 vaccine.

The chain joins TRBV5-5 to TRBJ2-7; D possibly corresponds to TRBD1 (6 bases). CDR3 length: 15 amino acids. Germline V CDR1 and CDR2: SGHKS, YYEKEE (reference sequence). The germline V and J ends were trimmed by 3 bases and 3 bases, with 16 bases remaining between them. The CDR3 DNA follows: TGTGCCAGCAGCTATACAGGGAGTAGGTTCTACGAGCAGTACGTC. The encoded protein is CASSYTGSRFYEQYV.

The chain is built from TRBV3-1 (or the pseudogene TRBV3-2) and TRBJ2-3; D remains ambiguous. The germline V gene encodes CDR1 LGHDT and CDR2 YNNKEL (reference sequence). V was cut by 0 bases and J by 5 bases, with 6 bases left in between. CDR3 length equals 13 residues. The CDR3 DNA sequence: TGTGCCAGCAGCCAAGAAATGGGAGATACGCAGTATTTT. This gives the protein CASSQEMGDTQYF.

V and J are TRBV18 and TRBJ1-3; no firm D call. Germline V gene data show CDR1 as KGHSH and CDR2 as LQKENI. The V end was cut by 3 bases, the J end by 2 bases, with 14 bases between. This CDR3 has 16 residues. Written as DNA, the CDR3 is TGTGCCAGCTCACCTCCCACTCTTGGCGCTGGAAACACCATATATTTT. Amino acids: CASSPPTLGAGNTIYF.

The genes are TRBV18 and TRBJ1-4, with D unclear. CDR1 and CDR2 (germline): KGHSH, LQKENI. The CDR3 spans 13 residues. Trimming took off 1 base at V and 8 bases at J, with 8 bases between the two ends. The CDR3 bases are TGTGCCAGCTCACCACAAGGAGGCGAAAAACTGTTTTTT. Amino acids: CASSPQGGEKLFF. The full variable domain, in which reference TRBV18 and TRBJ1-4 provide the parts outside the CDR3, is NAGVMQNPRHLVRRRGQEARLRCSPMKGHSHVYWYRQLPEEGLKFMVYLQKENIIDESGMPKERFSAEFPKEGPSILRIQQVVRGDSAAYFCASSPQGGEKLFFGSGTQLSVL.

The chain employs TRBV7-2 and TRBJ2-3; 8 nucleotides line up with TRBD2. Germline values: CDR1 SGHTA, CDR2 FQGNSA. CDR3 length: 15 residues. V shed 2 bases and J 1 base; nucleotides not matched to a gene: 2. For the CDR3, the DNA is TGTGCCAGCAGCTTATCGCGGGGGGGCACAGATACGCAGTATTTT. Amino acids: CASSLSRGGTDTQYF.

This clone showed up just once. The gene calls are TRBV7-2 and TRBJ1-2, with D possibly being TRBD1 (6 bases). V shed 1 base and J shed 2 bases, with 11 bases lying between them. Germline CDR1 is SGHTA and CDR2 is FQGNSA. The CDR3 is 15 residues long. The CDR3 protein is CASSLVGQGNYGYTF. DNA of the CDR3: TGTGCCAGCAGCTTAGTCGGGCAGGGGAACTATGGCTACACCTTC.

V is TRBV27 and J is TRBJ2-6; 7 bases align to TRBD1. After removal of 5 bases from V and 0 bases from J, the junction contained 13 bases not matched to a gene. The CDR3 is 19 residues long. Germline V gene lookup returns CDR1 MNHEY and CDR2 SMNVEV (reference sequence). CDR3 loop: CASSAPAGTVSSGANVLTF. The CDR3 bases are TGTGCCAGCAGTGCTCCCGCTGGGACAGTGAGCTCTGGGGCCAACGTCCTGACTTTC.

The V call is TRBV27, the J call TRBJ1-1; 8 bases align to TRBD1. The CDR3 extends over 13 amino acids. Trimming removed 6 bases from V and 5 bases from J; junction bases left unmatched: 5. Germline CDR1 reads MNHEY; CDR2 reads SMNVEV (reference sequence). CDR3 nucleotide sequence: TGTGCCAGCAGCCGGGACAGGAAGACTGAAGCTTTCTTT. Translating gives CASSRDRKTEAFF.

The chain is built from TRBV11-3 and TRBJ1-3; possible D gene TRBD1, 6 bases. V was cut by 5 bases and J by 2 bases, with 13 bases left in between. CDR1 is SGHNT and CDR2 is YENEEA in the germline V gene. The CDR3 has 15 residues. CDR3 nucleotide sequence: TGTGCCAGCAGCCAAAGCGGACAGACTGGAAACACCATATATTTT. Protein: CASSQSGQTGNTIYF.

V is TRBV10-3 and J is TRBJ2-3; possible D gene TRBD2, 6 bases. Deletions cut 10 bases from V and 2 bases from J, with 10 bases between. CDR3 length equals 12 residues. Germline V lookup: CDR1 ENHRY, CDR2 SYGVKD. The CDR3 nucleotides read TGTGCCACCTCGGGGGACACAGATACGCAGTATTTT. Its protein is CATSGDTDTQYF.

The chain is built from TRBV6-2 or TRBV6-3 and TRBJ1-4; TRBD1 agrees at 9 bases. Trimming took 5 bases from V and 5 from J; bases not matched to a gene: 6. The length of the CDR3 is 15 residues. CDR1 and CDR2 from the germline V gene are MNHEY and SVGEGT. CDR3 in amino acids: CASSHRQGGNEKLFF. The CDR3 DNA reads as TGTGCCAGCAGTCACAGACAGGGGGGAAATGAAAAACTGTTTTTT.

This sequence joins TRBV5-1 and TRBJ1-4; D remains ambiguous. There are 14 residues in the CDR3. CDR1 and CDR2 from the germline V gene are SGHRS and YFSETQ. With 1 base removed from V and 5 bases from J, the gap between germline ends came to 9 bases. Here the CDR3 reads CASSLHKGNEKLFF. Here the CDR3 DNA reads TGCGCCAGCAGCTTGCACAAAGGGAATGAAAAACTGTTTTTT.

The chain is built from TRBV3-1 (or the pseudogene TRBV3-2) and TRBJ1-1, with 7 bases fitting TRBD1. This CDR3 has 15 residues. J lost 2 bases, V lost 3 bases, and 6 bases had no gene match. Germline lookup yields CDR1 LGHDT and CDR2 YNNKEL (reference sequence). The CDR3 region is CASSHRTGLNTEAFF. The CDR3 DNA is TGTGCCAGCAGCCATCGGACAGGTCTAAACACTGAAGCTTTCTTT.

The chain uses TRBV18 and TRBJ1-3, with D maybe TRBD1 (5 bases). This CDR3 is 13 amino acids long. V was pared by 4 bases and J by 4 bases, with 8 bases between. In germline, CDR1 is KGHSH, CDR2 LQKENI. For the CDR3, the DNA is TGTGCCAGCTCACGGGACCGAGGAAACACCATATATTTT. Amino acids: CASSRDRGNTIYF. Combining the CDR3 with reference TRBV18 and TRBJ1-3 gives the whole variable domain NAGVMQNPRHLVRRRGQEARLRCSPMKGHSHVYWYRQLPEEGLKFMVYLQKENIIDESGMPKERFSAEFPKEGPSILRIQQVVRGDSAAYFCASSRDRGNTIYFGEGSWLTVV.

This chain joins TRBV29-1 and TRBJ2-7; D unresolved. V was cut by 6 bases and J by 9 bases, with 9 bases left in between. Germline V CDR1 and CDR2: SQVTM, ANQGSEA. CDR3 length equals 9 residues. The CDR3 here is CSVEAGQYV. The CDR3 nucleotides are TGCAGCGTCGAGGCCGGGCAGTACGTC.

The chain employs TRBV7-9 and TRBJ1-1; D is undetermined. The CDR3 is 14 amino acids. The germline V gene encodes CDR1 SEHNR and CDR2 FQNEAQ (reference sequence). V lost 3 bases, J lost 2 bases, and 10 bases lay in between. The CDR3 loop reads CASSLARDNTEAFF. The CDR3 bases are TGTGCCAGCAGCTTGGCCCGGGATAACACTGAAGCTTTCTTT.

The chain links TRBV28 to TRBJ1-1, with 8 bases identical to TRBD1. The CDR3 has 12 amino acids. CDR1 and CDR2 from the germline V gene are MDHEN and SYDVKM. J was trimmed by 10 bases and V by 2 bases; bases with no gene match: 3. The CDR3 here is CASSLGQGGAFF. Here the CDR3 DNA reads TGTGCCAGCAGTTTAGGACAGGGAGGAGCTTTCTTT.

The chain has TRBV18 and TRBJ1-3; tentative D call: TRBD1 (5 bases). The CDR3 has 14 residues. In germline, CDR1 is KGHSH, CDR2 LQKENI. The germline V and J ends were trimmed by 4 bases and 3 bases, with 10 bases remaining between them. CDR3 residues: CASSRDQGGNTIYF. Here the CDR3 DNA reads TGTGCCAGCTCACGGGACCAGGGTGGAAACACCATATATTTT.

The chain recombines TRBV9 with TRBJ2-1; D is undetermined. Trimming shortened V by 0 bases and J by 2 bases, and 9 bases separated the two germline ends. This CDR3 is 15 amino acids long. CDR1 is SGDLS and CDR2 is YYNGEE in the germline V gene. CDR3 sequence (DNA): TGTGCCAGCAGCGTAGCGGGTGACGCCTACAATGAGCAGTTCTTC. Protein: CASSVAGDAYNEQFF.

The chain uses TRBV5-1 and TRBJ2-5, with D tentatively TRBD2 (6 bases). CDR1 and CDR2 (germline): SGHRS, YFSETQ. CDR3 length equals 14 residues. Trimming cost V 4 bases and J 2 bases, with 12 bases left between them. The CDR3 nucleotides read TGCGCCAGCAGCCCGGGGGACTTGCAAGAGACCCAGTACTTC. This codes for CASSPGDLQETQYF.

The V gene is TRBV3-1 (or the pseudogene TRBV3-2), the J gene TRBJ2-3; no clear D. CDR3 size: 14 residues. CDR1 LGHDT and CDR2 YNNKEL come from the germline V gene (reference sequence). Between the trimmed V and J ends, which lost 3 bases and 2 bases, there was a span of 9 bases. CDR3 in amino acids: CASSQSGATDTQYF. DNA of the CDR3: TGTGCCAGCAGCCAGTCCGGTGCCACAGATACGCAGTATTTT.

This clone appeared a few times. The chain uses TRBV7-9 and TRBJ1-1; possible D gene TRBD1, 5 bases. Germline V CDR1 and CDR2: SEHNR, FQNEAQ (reference sequence). This CDR3 contains 13 residues. Trimming stripped 5 bases from V and 8 bases from J, with 15 bases between. The CDR3 DNA follows: TGTGCCAGCAGCACCGGGACGTCGGCCGAAGCTTTCTTT. As protein: CASSTGTSAEAFF.